This T cell receptor (beta chain) comes out of a study of cytomegalovirus exposure and HLA in healthy donors. Broader study findings: Prediction of most subjects' HLA-A and HLA-B alleles by TCR beta sequences was reportedly accurate.

Comments on this clone: Its antigen remains unknown.

PCR was performed using 60 Vbeta and 13 Jbeta primers. TCRdb's copy holds only in-frame clones and misses some; the assay was immunoSEQ multiplex PCR. This repertoire includes about 32,000 clones. Germline-derived CDR1 and CDR2 are MNHEY and SVGAGI. The CDR3 is made up of 15 amino acids. V lost 6 bases, J lost 5 bases, and 12 bases stayed unmatched. This chain links TRBV6-5 with TRBJ2-7, with 8 bases identical to TRBD1. This sequence originates from a female donor in good health and CMV-seronegative. The sample consisted of PBMCs. DNA for the CDR3: TGTGCCAGCAGGCCCCGACAGGGGAATTTCGACGAGCAGTACTTC. Its protein is CASRPRQGNFDEQYF.